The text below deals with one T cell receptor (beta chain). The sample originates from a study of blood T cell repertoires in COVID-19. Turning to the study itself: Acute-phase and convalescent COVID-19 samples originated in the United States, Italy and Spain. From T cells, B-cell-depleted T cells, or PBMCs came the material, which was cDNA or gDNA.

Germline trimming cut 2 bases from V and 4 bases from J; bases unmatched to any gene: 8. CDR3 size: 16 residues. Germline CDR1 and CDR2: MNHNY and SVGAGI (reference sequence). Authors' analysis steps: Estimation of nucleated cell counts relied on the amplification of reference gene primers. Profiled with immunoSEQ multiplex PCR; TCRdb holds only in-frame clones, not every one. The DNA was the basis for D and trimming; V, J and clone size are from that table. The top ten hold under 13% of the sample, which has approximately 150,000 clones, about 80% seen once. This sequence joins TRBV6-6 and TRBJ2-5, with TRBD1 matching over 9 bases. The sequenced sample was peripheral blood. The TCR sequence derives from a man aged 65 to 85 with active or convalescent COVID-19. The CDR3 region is CASSYTGTGRGETQYF. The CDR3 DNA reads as TGTGCCAGCAGTTACACCGGGACAGGGAGGGGAGAGACCCAGTACTTC.